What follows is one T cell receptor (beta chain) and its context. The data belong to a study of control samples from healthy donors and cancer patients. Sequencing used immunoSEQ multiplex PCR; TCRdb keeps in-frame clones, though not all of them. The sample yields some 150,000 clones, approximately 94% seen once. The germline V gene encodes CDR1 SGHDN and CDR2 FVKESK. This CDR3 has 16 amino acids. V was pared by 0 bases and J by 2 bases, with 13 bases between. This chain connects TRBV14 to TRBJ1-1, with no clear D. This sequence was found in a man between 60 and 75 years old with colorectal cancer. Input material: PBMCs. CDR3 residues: CASSQEVWPHNTEAFF. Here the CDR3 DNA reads TGTGCCAGCAGCCAAGAAGTGTGGCCACATAACACTGAAGCTTTCTTT.